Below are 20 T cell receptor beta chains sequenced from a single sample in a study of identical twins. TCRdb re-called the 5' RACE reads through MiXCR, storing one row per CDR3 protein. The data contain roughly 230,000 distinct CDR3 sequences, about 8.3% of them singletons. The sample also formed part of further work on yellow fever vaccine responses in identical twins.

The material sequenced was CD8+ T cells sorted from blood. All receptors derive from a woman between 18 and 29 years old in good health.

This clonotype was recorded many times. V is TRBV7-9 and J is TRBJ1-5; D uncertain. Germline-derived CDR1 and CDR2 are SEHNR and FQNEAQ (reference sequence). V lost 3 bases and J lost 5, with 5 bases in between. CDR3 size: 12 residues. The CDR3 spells CASSLMDQPQHF. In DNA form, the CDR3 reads TGTGCCAGCAGCTTGATGGATCAGCCCCAGCATTTT.

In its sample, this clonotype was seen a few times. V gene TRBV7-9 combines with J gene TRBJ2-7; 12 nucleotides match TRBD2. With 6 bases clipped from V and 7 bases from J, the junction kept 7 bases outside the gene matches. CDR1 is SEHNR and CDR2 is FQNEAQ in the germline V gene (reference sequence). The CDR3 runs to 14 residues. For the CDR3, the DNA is TGTGCCAGCAGACCTAGCGGGGGGGAAGGGGAGCAGTACTTC. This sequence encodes CASRPSGGEGEQYF. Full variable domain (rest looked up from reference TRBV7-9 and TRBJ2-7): DTGVSQNPRHKITKRGQNVTFRCDPISEHNRLYWYRQTLGQGPEFLTYFQNEAQLEKSRLLSDRFSAERPKGSFSTLEIQRTEQGDSAMYLCASRPSGGEGEQYFGPGTRLTVT.

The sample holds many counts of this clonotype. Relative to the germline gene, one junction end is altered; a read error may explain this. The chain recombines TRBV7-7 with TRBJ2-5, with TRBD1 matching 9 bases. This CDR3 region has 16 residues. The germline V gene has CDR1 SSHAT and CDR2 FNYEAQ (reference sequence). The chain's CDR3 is CASSLGGTGPQETQYF. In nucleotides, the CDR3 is TGTGCTAGCAGCTTAGGAGGGACAGGGCCCCAAGAGACCCAGTACTTC.

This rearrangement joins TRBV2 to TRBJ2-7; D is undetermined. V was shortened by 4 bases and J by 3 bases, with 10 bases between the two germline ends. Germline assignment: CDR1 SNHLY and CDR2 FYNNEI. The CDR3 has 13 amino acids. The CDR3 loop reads CASSGHENYEQYF. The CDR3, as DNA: TGTGCCAGCAGTGGACACGAAAACTACGAGCAGTACTTC.

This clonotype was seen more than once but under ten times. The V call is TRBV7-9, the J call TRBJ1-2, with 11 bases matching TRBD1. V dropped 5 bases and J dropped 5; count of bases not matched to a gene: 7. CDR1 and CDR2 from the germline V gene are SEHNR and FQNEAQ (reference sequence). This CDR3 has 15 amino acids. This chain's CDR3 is CASSLGQGARYGYTF. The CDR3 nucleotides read TGTGCCAGCAGCCTCGGACAGGGGGCGCGTTATGGCTACACCTTC.

The CDR3: CASSQRLALGETQYF. In DNA, the CDR3 is TGCGCCAGCAGCCAAAGACTAGCTTTGGGAGAGACCCAGTACTTC. The V call is TRBV4-1, the J call TRBJ2-5; TRBD2 aligns across 7 bases. Germline V gene data show CDR1 as MGHRA and CDR2 as YSYEKL. This CDR3 comprises 15 residues. After removal of 2 bases from V and 4 bases from J, the junction contained 7 bases not matched to a gene.

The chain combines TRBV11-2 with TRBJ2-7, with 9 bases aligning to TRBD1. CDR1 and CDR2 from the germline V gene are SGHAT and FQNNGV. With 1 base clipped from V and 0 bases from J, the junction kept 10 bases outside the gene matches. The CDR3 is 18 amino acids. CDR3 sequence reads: CASSLVGTGSPHSYEQYF. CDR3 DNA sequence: TGTGCCAGCAGCTTAGTTGGGACAGGGAGCCCACACTCCTACGAGCAGTACTTC.

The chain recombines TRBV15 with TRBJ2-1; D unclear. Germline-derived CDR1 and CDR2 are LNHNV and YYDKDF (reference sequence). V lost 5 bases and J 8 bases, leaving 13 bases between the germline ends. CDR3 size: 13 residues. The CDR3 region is CATSRTGLDEQFF. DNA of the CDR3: TGTGCCACCAGCCGTACCGGCCTCGATGAGCAGTTCTTC.

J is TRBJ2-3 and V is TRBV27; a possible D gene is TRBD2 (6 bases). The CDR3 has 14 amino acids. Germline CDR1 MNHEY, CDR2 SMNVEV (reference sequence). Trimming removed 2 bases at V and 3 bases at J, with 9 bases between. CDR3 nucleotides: TGTGCCAGCAGTTTAGTCCGGGGGACAGATACGCAGTATTTT. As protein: CASSLVRGTDTQYF.

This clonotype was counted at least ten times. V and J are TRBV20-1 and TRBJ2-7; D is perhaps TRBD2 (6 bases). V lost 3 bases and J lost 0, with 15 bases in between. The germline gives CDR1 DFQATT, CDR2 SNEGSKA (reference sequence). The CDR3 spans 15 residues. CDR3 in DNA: TGCAGTGCTAGGCCCCAGGGAGGCTTCTCCTACGAGCAGTACTTC. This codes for CSARPQGGFSYEQYF.

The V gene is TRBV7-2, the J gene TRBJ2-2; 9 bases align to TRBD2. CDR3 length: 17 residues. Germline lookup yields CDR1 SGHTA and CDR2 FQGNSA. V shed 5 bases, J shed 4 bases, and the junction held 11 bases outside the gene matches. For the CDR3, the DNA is TGTGCCAGCAGCCTATACTCTAGCGGGATCGTCACCGGGGAGCTGTTTTTT. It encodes CASSLYSSGIVTGELFF.

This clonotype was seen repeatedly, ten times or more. As DNA, the CDR3 is TGCAGTGCTAGAGATCGTCTAGCGGTTCTCTACGAGCAGTACTTC. It translates to CSARDRLAVLYEQYF. The chain is built from TRBV20-1 and TRBJ2-7; 7 nucleotides align to TRBD2. Germline CDR1 and CDR2: DFQATT and SNEGSKA (reference sequence). V dropped 0 bases and J dropped 3; count of bases not matched to a gene: 8. The CDR3 length is 15 residues.

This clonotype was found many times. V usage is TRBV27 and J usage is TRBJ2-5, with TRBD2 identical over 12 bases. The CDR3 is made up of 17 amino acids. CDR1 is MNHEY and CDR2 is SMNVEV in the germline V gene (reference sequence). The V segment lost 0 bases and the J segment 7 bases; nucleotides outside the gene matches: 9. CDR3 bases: TGTGCCAGCAGTTTATCTTGGACTAGCGGGACCCCCAGGACCCAGTACTTC. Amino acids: CASSLSWTSGTPRTQYF.

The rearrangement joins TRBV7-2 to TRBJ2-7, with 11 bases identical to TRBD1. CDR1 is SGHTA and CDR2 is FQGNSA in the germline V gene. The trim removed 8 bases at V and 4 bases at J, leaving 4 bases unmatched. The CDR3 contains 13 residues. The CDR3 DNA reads TGTGCCAGCTTCGGACAGGGGGCGTACGAGCAGTACTTC. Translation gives CASFGQGAYEQYF. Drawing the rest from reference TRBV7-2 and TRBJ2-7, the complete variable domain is GAGVSQSPSNKVTEKGKDVELRCDPISGHTALYWYRQSLGQGLEFLIYFQGNSAPDKSGLPSDRFSAERTGGSVSTLTIQRTQQEDSAVYLCASFGQGAYEQYFGPGTRLTVT.

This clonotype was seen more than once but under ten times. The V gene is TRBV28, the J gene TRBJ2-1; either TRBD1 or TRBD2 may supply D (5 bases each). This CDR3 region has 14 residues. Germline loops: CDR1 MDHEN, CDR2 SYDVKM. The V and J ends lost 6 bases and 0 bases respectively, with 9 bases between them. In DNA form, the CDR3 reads TGTGCCAGCAGGTGGGGGAGCTCCTACAATGAGCAGTTCTTC. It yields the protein CASRWGSSYNEQFF.

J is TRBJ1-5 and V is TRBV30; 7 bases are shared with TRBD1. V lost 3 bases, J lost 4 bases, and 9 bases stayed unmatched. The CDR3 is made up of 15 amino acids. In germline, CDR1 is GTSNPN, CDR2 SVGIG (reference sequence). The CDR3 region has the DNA TGTGCCTGGAGAGAAAACAGGGGTGGGAATCAGCCCCAGCATTTT. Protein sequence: CAWRENRGGNQPQHF.

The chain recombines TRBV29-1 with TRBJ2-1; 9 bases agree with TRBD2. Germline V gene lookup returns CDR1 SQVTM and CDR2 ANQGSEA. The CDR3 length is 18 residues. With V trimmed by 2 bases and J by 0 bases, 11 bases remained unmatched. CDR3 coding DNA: TGCAGCGTTGAAACCGCTAGCGGGGAACTCCGCTCCTACAATGAGCAGTTCTTC. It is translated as CSVETASGELRSYNEQFF.

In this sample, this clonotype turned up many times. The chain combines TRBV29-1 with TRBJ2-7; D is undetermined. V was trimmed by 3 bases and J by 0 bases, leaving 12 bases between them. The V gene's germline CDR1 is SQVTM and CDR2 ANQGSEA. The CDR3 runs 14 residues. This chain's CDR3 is CSVDSGSSSYEQYF. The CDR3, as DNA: TGCAGCGTTGATTCCGGCTCGAGCTCCTACGAGCAGTACTTC.

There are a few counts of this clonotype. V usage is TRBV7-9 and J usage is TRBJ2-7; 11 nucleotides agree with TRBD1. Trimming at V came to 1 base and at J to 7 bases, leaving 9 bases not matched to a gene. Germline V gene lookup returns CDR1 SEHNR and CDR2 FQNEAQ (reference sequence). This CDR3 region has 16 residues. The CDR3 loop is CASSLVLGQGAWEQYF. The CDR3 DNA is TGTGCCAGCAGCTTAGTCCTAGGACAGGGGGCGTGGGAGCAGTACTTC.

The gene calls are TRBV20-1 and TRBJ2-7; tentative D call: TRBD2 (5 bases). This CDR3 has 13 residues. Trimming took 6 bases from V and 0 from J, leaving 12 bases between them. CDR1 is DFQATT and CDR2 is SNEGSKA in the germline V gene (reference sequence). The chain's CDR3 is CSATGKYSYEQYF. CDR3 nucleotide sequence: TGCAGTGCAACCGGGAAATACTCCTACGAGCAGTACTTC.